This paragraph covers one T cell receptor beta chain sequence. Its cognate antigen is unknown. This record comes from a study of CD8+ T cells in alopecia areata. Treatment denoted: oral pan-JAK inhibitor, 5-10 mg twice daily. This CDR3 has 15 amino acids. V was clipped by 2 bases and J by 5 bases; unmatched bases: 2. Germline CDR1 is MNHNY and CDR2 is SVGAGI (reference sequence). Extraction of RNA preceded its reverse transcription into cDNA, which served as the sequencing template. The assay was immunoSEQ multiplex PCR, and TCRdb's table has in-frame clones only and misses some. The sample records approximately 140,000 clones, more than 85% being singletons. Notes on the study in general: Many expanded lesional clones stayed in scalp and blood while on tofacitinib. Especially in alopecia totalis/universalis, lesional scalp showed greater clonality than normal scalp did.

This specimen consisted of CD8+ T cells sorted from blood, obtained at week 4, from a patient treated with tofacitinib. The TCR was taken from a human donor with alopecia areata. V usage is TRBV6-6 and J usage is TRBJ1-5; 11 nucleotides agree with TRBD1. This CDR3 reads CASSYPGQGDQPQHF. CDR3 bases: TGTGCCAGCAGTTACCCGGGACAGGGGGATCAGCCCCAGCATTTT.